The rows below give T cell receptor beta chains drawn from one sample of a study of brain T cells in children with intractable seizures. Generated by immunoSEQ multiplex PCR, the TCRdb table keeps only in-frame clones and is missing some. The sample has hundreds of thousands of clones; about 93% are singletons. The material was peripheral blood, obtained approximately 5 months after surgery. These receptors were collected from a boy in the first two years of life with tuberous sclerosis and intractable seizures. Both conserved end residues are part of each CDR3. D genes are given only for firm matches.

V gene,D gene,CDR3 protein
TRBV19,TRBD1,CASSTTGAETAFF
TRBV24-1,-,CATSDLLNREQFF
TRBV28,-,CASSLSPSNTEAFF
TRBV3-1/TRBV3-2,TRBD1,CASSHHRGGNNEQFF
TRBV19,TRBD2,CASSIAAGGSYEQYF
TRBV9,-,CASSVSLTSEQFF
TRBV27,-,CASTQEREGHQPQHF
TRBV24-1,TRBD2,CATSDGGRGGTDTQYF
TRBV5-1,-,CASSVITNTEAFF
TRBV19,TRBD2,CASSISAGGYEQFF
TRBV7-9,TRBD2,CASRRTSVSTDTQYF
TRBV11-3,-,CASSPTDSYEQYF
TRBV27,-,CASSFVKSNTEAFF
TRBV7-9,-,CASSLPGRLSGAFF
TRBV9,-,CASSVYSRGNYGYTF
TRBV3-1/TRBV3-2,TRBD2,CASSPGLADYSYNEQFF
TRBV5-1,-,CASSWGENEQFF
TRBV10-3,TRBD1,CAITSGTENSYEQYF
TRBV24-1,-,CATSQGGSGYNEQFF
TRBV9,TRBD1,CASSPSPGTGSYEQYF
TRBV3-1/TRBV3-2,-,CASSHGQLSGANVLTF
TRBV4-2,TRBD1,CASSQQGGREANEKLFF
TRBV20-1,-,CSASLNRGPAIGELFF
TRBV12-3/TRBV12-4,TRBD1,CASTVDRVNGYTF
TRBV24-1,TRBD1,CATSDPDRDEQYF
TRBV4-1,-,CASSHIPVGDTFFSGANVLTF
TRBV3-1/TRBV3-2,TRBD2,CASSSAGLANNEQFF
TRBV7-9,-,CASSQGRNTEAFF
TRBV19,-,CASSTGRSTEAFF
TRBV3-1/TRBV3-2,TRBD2,CASSQERGGSSYNEQFF
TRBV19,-,CASYRPVCSYEQYF
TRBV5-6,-,CASSINRVWETQYF
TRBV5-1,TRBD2,CASSPLTSGGGEQFF
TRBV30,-,CAWSLGLRNQPQHF
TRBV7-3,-,CASSPRGETRTGELFF
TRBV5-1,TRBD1,CASSLAPGGTGELFF
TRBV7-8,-,CASSLVWRQNTGELFF
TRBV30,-,CAWSAQAEQYF
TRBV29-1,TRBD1,CSAGTGHGYTF
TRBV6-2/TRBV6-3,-,CASSYSFRLGYTF
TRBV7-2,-,CASSLGGGIANYGYTF
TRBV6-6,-,CASNGAPGGELFF
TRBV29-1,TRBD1,CSVRDRGRTDTQYF